What follows are 29 T cell receptor beta chains derived from one specimen sequenced in a study of blood T cell repertoires in COVID-19. TCRdb keeps only in-frame clones here, not all; method: immunoSEQ multiplex PCR. The sample records hundreds of thousands of clones, approximately 89% being singletons. Material for sequencing was peripheral blood. These receptors came from a woman in her 70s with COVID-19, enrolled during active disease.

The rearrangement joins TRBV28 to TRBJ1-5; 11 positions match TRBD1. Germline V CDR1 and CDR2: MDHEN, SYDVKM. The CDR3 has 14 residues. Trimming cost V 8 bases and J 5 bases; bases outside gene matches: 5. CDR3 DNA: TGTGCCAGCCGACGGACAGGGGGCTATCAGCCCCAGCATTTT. Protein: CASRRTGGYQPQHF.

The rearrangement links TRBV6-5 to TRBJ2-7; TRBD2 agrees at 9 bases. The CDR3 sequence is 16 residues long. Germline V gives CDR1 MNHEY, CDR2 SVGAGI. V trimming: 0 bases; J trimming: 7 bases; junction bases outside the gene matches: 10. As DNA, the CDR3 is TGTGCCAGCAGTTACTCAGGCGGGAGGGCCAGTCTTGAGCAGTACTTC. This gives the protein CASSYSGGRASLEQYF.

The chain joins TRBV15 to TRBJ1-2; TRBD1 might be the D (6 bases). The V end was cut by 1 base, the J end by 2 bases, with 11 bases between. This CDR3 spans 15 amino acids. Germline values: CDR1 LNHNV, CDR2 YYDKDF (reference sequence). The DNA for the CDR3 is TGTGCCACCAGCAGAGTCGTCGGGACAAACTATGGCTACACCTTC. It specifies CATSRVVGTNYGYTF.

The J gene is TRBJ2-5, the V gene TRBV5-1, with TRBD2 matching 8 bases. The CDR3 extends over 16 amino acids. V lost 1 base, J lost 4 bases, and 9 bases stayed unmatched. From germline, CDR1 is SGHRS and CDR2 YFSETQ. CDR3 bases: TGCGCCAGCAGCTTGTTATCCGGGAGGGGAGGAGAGACCCAGTACTTC. It translates to CASSLLSGRGGETQYF. Together with reference TRBV5-1 and TRBJ2-5, the CDR3 gives the full variable domain: KAGVTQTPRYLIKTRGQQVTLSCSPISGHRSVSWYQQTPGQGLQFLFEYFSETQRNKGNFPGRFSGRQFSNSRSEMNVSTLELGDSALYLCASSLLSGRGGETQYFGPGTRLLVL.

This clone was found once. The chain couples TRBV3-1 (or the pseudogene TRBV3-2) to TRBJ2-7; 13 bases match TRBD2. Germline assignment: CDR1 LGHDT and CDR2 YNNKEL (reference sequence). CDR3 size: 15 residues. Trimming at V came to 2 bases and at J to 9 bases, leaving 7 bases not matched to a gene. The DNA for the CDR3 is TGTGCCAGCAGCCAACGGACTAGCGGGAGTGGGGGGCAGTACTTC. Residues: CASSQRTSGSGGQYF.

The CDR3 loop reads CASSRSRGAPLHF. The CDR3, as DNA: TGTGCCAGCAGCCGGAGCAGAGGAGCTCCCCTCCACTTT. J is TRBJ1-6 and V is TRBV7-8; unclear D gene. The CDR3 extends over 13 amino acids. The germline CDR1 and CDR2 sequences are SGHVS and FQNEAQ. The ends were cut back, 5 bases at V and 13 bases at J, with 15 bases in the middle.

The chain employs TRBV6-6 and TRBJ1-2, with TRBD1 matching over 9 bases. Germline V gene sequence: CDR1 MNHNY, CDR2 SVGAGI (reference sequence). The CDR3 covers 13 residues. V shed 2 bases, J shed 6 bases, and the junction held 1 base outside the gene matches. The CDR3 nucleotides are TGTGCCAGCAGTTACAGGGACAGGGATGGCTACACCTTC. Its protein is CASSYRDRDGYTF.

V is TRBV7-9 and J is TRBJ2-5, with D possibly TRBD1 on 6 matching bases. The germline V and J ends were trimmed by 3 bases and 4 bases, with 9 bases remaining between them. In germline, CDR1 is SEHNR, CDR2 FQNEAQ (reference sequence). This CDR3 spans 13 amino acids. The CDR3 loop reads CASSFRGAETQYF. The CDR3, as DNA: TGTGCCAGCAGCTTCAGGGGAGCAGAGACCCAGTACTTC. Full variable domain (outside the CDR3, taken from reference TRBV7-9 and TRBJ2-5): DTGVSQNPRHKITKRGQNVTFRCDPISEHNRLYWYRQTLGQGPEFLTYFQNEAQLEKSRLLSDRFSAERPKGSFSTLEIQRTEQGDSAMYLCASSFRGAETQYFGPGTRLLVL.

The genes are TRBV19 and TRBJ1-1; D gene uncertain. Germline CDR1 and CDR2: LNHDA and SQIVND (reference sequence). The CDR3 is made up of 13 amino acids. The V and J ends lost 6 bases and 1 base respectively, with 9 bases between them. The CDR3 is CASSRTRNTEAFF. DNA for the CDR3: TGTGCCAGTAGCCGTACGAGGAACACTGAAGCTTTCTTT.

The chain has TRBV29-1 and TRBJ1-2; 7 bases match TRBD1. V lost 2 bases to trimming and J lost 2 bases; unmatched junction nucleotides: 8. CDR3 length equals 15 residues. Germline CDR1 is SQVTM and CDR2 is ANQGSEA. CDR3 sequence reads: CSVETMKTGNYGYTF. The CDR3 coding sequence is TGCAGCGTTGAAACGATGAAGACAGGGAACTATGGCTACACCTTC. Looking up the rest from reference TRBV29-1 and TRBJ1-2 gives the full variable domain: SAVISQKPSRDICQRGTSLTIQCQVDSQVTMMFWYRQQPGQSLTLIATANQGSEATYESGFVIDKFPISRPNLTFSTLTVSNMSPEDSSIYLCSVETMKTGNYGYTFGSGTRLTVV.

The chain uses TRBV6-1 and TRBJ2-7; 7 nucleotides align to TRBD1. Germline V gene sequence: CDR1 MNHNS, CDR2 SASEGT. The CDR3 is 16 amino acids. The ends lost 0 bases at V and 3 bases at J; junction bases unmatched: 8. The CDR3 reads CASSEALRDRDYEQYF. CDR3 sequence (DNA): TGTGCCAGCAGTGAAGCGCTTCGGGACAGAGACTACGAGCAGTACTTC.

The rearrangement uses TRBV5-4 and TRBJ1-4; TRBD1 matches at 10 bases. Germline values: CDR1 SGHNT, CDR2 YYREEE (reference sequence). V dropped 5 bases and J dropped 4; count of bases not matched to a gene: 2. The CDR3 sequence is 14 residues long. CDR3 bases: TGTGCCAGCAGACGGGACAGGGGTAATGAAAAACTGTTTTTT. Amino acids: CASRRDRGNEKLFF.

The J gene is TRBJ1-5, the V gene TRBV7-6; 8 nucleotides align to TRBD1. CDR1 and CDR2 from the germline V gene are SGHVS and FNYEAQ. This CDR3 has 15 amino acids. The J segment lost 6 bases and the V segment lost 1 base, leaving 5 bases of the junction unmatched. The DNA of the CDR3 is TGTGCCAGCAGCTTAGGTCAGGGGGCCGGTCAGCCCCAGCATTTT. Residues: CASSLGQGAGQPQHF.

The rearrangement joins TRBV2 to TRBJ1-1, with D possibly TRBD1 on 5 matching bases. Germline CDR1 is SNHLY and CDR2 is FYNNEI. V lost 6 bases to trimming and J lost 1 base, with 18 bases between them. The CDR3 runs to 16 residues. CDR3 amino acids: CASRGTSWGGNTEAFF. Here the CDR3 DNA reads TGTGCCAGCAGAGGGACTTCCTGGGGAGGGAACACTGAAGCTTTCTTT. The variable domain in full, with the rest retrieved from reference TRBV2 and TRBJ1-1, is EPEVTQTPSHQVTQMGQEVILRCVPISNHLYFYWYRQILGQKVEFLVSFYNNEISEKSEIFDDQFSVERPDGSNFTLKIRSTKLEDSAMYFCASRGTSWGGNTEAFFGQGTRLTVV.

This sequence joins TRBV4-3 and TRBJ2-3; a weak D match, TRBD2 (5 bases). V dropped 0 bases and J dropped 4 bases, with 11 bases sitting between them. The CDR3 spans 15 residues. Per germline, CDR1 LGHNA and CDR2 YSLEER. The CDR3, as DNA: TGCGCCAGCAGCCAAGATTTCACGGGATCAGATACGCAGTATTTT. Its protein is CASSQDFTGSDTQYF.

The chain has TRBV10-3 and TRBJ1-3; possible D gene TRBD1, 5 bases. The ends were cut back, 6 bases at V and 4 bases at J, with 7 bases in the middle. CDR1 is ENHRY, CDR2 SYGVKD, per germline. This CDR3 region has 12 residues. The CDR3 spells CAISDRGNTIYF. CDR3 coding DNA: TGTGCCATCAGCGACAGAGGAAACACCATATATTTT.

The V and J genes are TRBV6-5 and TRBJ2-7; tentative D call: TRBD2 (7 bases). CDR3 length equals 15 residues. V was trimmed by 5 bases and J by 2 bases, leaving 16 bases between them. CDR1 and CDR2 from the germline V gene are MNHEY and SVGAGI. CDR3 sequence: CASSNREGGTYEQYF. CDR3 bases: TGTGCCAGCAGTAACAGGGAGGGAGGGACCTACGAGCAGTACTTC.

The chain is built from TRBV28 and TRBJ1-4, with 9 bases fitting TRBD1. The V segment lost 4 bases and the J segment 7 bases; nucleotides outside the gene matches: 7. The CDR3 covers 15 residues. Per the germline V gene, CDR1 is MDHEN and CDR2 is SYDVKM. CDR3 DNA sequence: TGTGCCAGCAGTTCCCCCGGGACAGGGATTGAAAAACTGTTTTTT. This encodes CASSSPGTGIEKLFF.

The DNA of the CDR3 is TGTGCCAGCAGCCCCGACAGGGTGAACACTGAAGCTTTCTTT. Protein: CASSPDRVNTEAFF. V gene TRBV2 combines with J gene TRBJ1-1; 7 bases agree with TRBD1. V lost 6 bases to trimming and J lost 0 bases; unmatched junction nucleotides: 4. Germline V lookup: CDR1 SNHLY, CDR2 FYNNEI. The CDR3 contains 14 residues.

J is TRBJ2-1 and V is TRBV29-1; D not certain. Germline CDR1 SQVTM, CDR2 ANQGSEA. The CDR3 loop spans 14 amino acids. V was clipped by 0 bases and J by 4 bases, with 10 bases between them. The CDR3 sequence: CSVEDLGVYNEQFF. The CDR3, as DNA: TGCAGCGTTGAAGATCTCGGAGTATACAATGAGCAGTTCTTC.

This chain's CDR3 is CAISGGGSDTEAFF. CDR3 in DNA: TGTGCCATCAGTGGAGGAGGGAGCGACACTGAAGCTTTCTTT. The V call is TRBV10-3, the J call TRBJ1-1, with unresolved D. CDR3 length equals 14 residues. V lost 4 bases and J lost 3, with 12 bases in between. Germline lookup yields CDR1 ENHRY and CDR2 SYGVKD.

The chain combines TRBV7-3 with TRBJ1-6; D is perhaps TRBD1 (5 bases). Trimming took off 8 bases at V and 10 bases at J, with 15 bases between the two ends. The CDR3 extends over 13 amino acids. Germline CDR1 reads SGHTA; CDR2 reads FQGTGA. The CDR3 region is CASGASRRSPLHF. The CDR3 coding sequence is TGTGCCAGCGGGGCCTCCCGGCGATCACCCCTCCACTTT.

This clone was seen only a few times. The chain is built from TRBV5-1 and TRBJ1-1, with D hard to call. The CDR3 sequence is 15 residues long. Germline V gene sequence: CDR1 SGHRS, CDR2 YFSETQ. Trimming shortened V by 1 base and J by 0 bases, and 10 bases separated the two germline ends. The CDR3 region has the DNA TGCGCCAGCAGCTTGTATGGAGGCATGAACACTGAAGCTTTCTTT. It encodes CASSLYGGMNTEAFF.

The V gene is TRBV6-6, the J gene TRBJ2-3, with 8 bases that match TRBD1. Germline CDR1 reads MNHNY; CDR2 reads SVGAGI (reference sequence). The CDR3 consists of 13 residues. Trimming removed 7 bases from V and 2 bases from J; junction bases left unmatched: 2. The CDR3 reads CASNRGNTDTQYF. DNA of the CDR3: TGTGCCAGCAACAGGGGGAACACAGATACGCAGTATTTT.

This chain links TRBV19 with TRBJ2-3, with D unresolved. The CDR3 covers 13 residues. V lost 7 bases and J 2 bases, leaving 10 bases between the germline ends. Germline V lookup: CDR1 LNHDA, CDR2 SQIVND (reference sequence). CDR3 DNA sequence: TGTGCCAGTACTGCGCGCTACACAGATACGCAGTATTTT. This codes for CASTARYTDTQYF. Drawing the rest from reference TRBV19 and TRBJ2-3, the complete variable domain is DGGITQSPKYLFRKEGQNVTLSCEQNLNHDAMYWYRQDPGQGLRLIYYSQIVNDFQKGDIAEGYSVSREKKESFPLTVTSAQKNPTAFYLCASTARYTDTQYFGPGTRLTVL.

A few counts support this clone. The CDR3 protein is CATSEPWDRGTFF. In DNA form, the CDR3 reads TGTGCCACCAGTGAACCGTGGGACAGGGGCACTTTCTTT. The chain has TRBV24-1 and TRBJ1-1; 10 bases line up with TRBD1. There are 13 residues in the CDR3. Unmatched junction bases numbered 7, after V lost 4 bases and J lost 12 bases. Germline lookup yields CDR1 KGHDR and CDR2 SFDVKD.

The V call is TRBV30, the J call TRBJ2-7; D may be TRBD2 (6 bases). The CDR3 length is 12 residues. CDR1 and CDR2 from the germline V gene are GTSNPN and SVGIG (reference sequence). Trimming took off 3 bases at V and 3 bases at J, with 9 bases between the two ends. The chain's CDR3 is CAWRTEGYEQYF. In DNA form, the CDR3 reads TGTGCCTGGAGAACGGAGGGCTACGAGCAGTACTTC.

The V gene is TRBV7-8, the J gene TRBJ2-2, with D maybe TRBD1 (6 bases). Trimming removed 1 base at V and 6 bases at J, with 15 bases between. Germline lookup yields CDR1 SGHVS and CDR2 FQNEAQ. The CDR3 is 16 amino acids. In DNA form, the CDR3 reads TGTGCCAGCAGCTTAGGTGGGGTGGGGGCCGCCGGGGAGCTGTTTTTT. Encoded protein: CASSLGGVGAAGELFF.

V usage is TRBV5-6 and J usage is TRBJ2-3, with 8 bases that match TRBD2. Germline CDR1 SGHDT, CDR2 YYEEEE. J gave up 4 bases and V 5 bases, and 15 bases lay outside the gene matches. This CDR3 has 17 residues. The CDR3 region has the DNA TGTGCCAGCAGTTTTTATCCAGCGGGAGTGTTCGCAGATACGCAGTATTTT. Its translation: CASSFYPAGVFADTQYF. Complete variable domain (other parts from reference TRBV5-6 and TRBJ2-3): DAGVTQSPTHLIKTRGQQVTLRCSPKSGHDTVSWYQQALGQGPQFIFQYYEEEERQRGNFPDRFSGHQFPNYSSELNVNALLLGDSALYLCASSFYPAGVFADTQYFGPGTRLTVL.